Presented here are 13 T cell receptor beta chains from one specimen sequenced in a study of blood T cell repertoires in COVID-19. Only in-frame clones appear in the TCRdb table, and some are missing; sequencing was by immunoSEQ multiplex PCR. The table lists 30,000 to 35,000 clones, 83% of them singletons. Sequenced sample: peripheral blood. The source of these receptors is a man aged 50 to 59 with acute or convalescent COVID-19.

V usage is TRBV19 and J usage is TRBJ1-1; tentative D call: TRBD1 (5 bases). Trimming stripped 7 bases from V and 0 bases from J, with 15 bases between. Looked up from germline, CDR1 is LNHDA and CDR2 is SQIVND (reference sequence). The CDR3 length is 15 residues. CDR3 residues: CASTGPGRVNTEAFF. The CDR3 coding sequence is TGTGCCAGTACTGGGCCAGGGAGGGTGAACACTGAAGCTTTCTTT.

This chain's CDR3 is CASSQGGTESTDTQYF. CDR3 in DNA: TGTGCCAGCAGCCAAGGGGGGACTGAAAGCACAGATACGCAGTATTTT. The chain carries TRBV4-2 and TRBJ2-3; D is possibly TRBD2 (6 bases). The CDR3 extends over 16 amino acids. Per germline, CDR1 LGHNA and CDR2 YNFKEQ. The V end lost 1 base, the J end lost 0 bases, and 11 bases lay between the germline ends.

This sequence joins TRBV30 and TRBJ1-1, with unresolved D. Trimming stripped 0 bases from V and 4 bases from J, with 18 bases between. This CDR3 has 16 residues. The germline V gene encodes CDR1 GTSNPN and CDR2 SVGIG (reference sequence). CDR3 sequence (DNA): TGTGCCTGGAGTGTAAATTCCCTTTTAGTAACCACTGAAGCTTTCTTT. Translation gives CAWSVNSLLVTTEAFF. Full variable domain (missing parts from reference TRBV30 and TRBJ1-1): SQTIHQWPATLVQPVGSPLSLECTVEGTSNPNLYWYRQAAGRGLQLLFYSVGIGQISSEVPQNLSASRPQDRQFILSSKKLLLSDSGFYLCAWSVNSLLVTTEAFFGQGTRLTVV.

The J gene is TRBJ2-3, the V gene TRBV7-8, with 9 positions matching TRBD2. CDR1 SGHVS and CDR2 FQNEAQ come from the germline V gene. V lost 0 bases and J lost 1; bases outside the gene matches: 8. The CDR3 has 18 amino acids. DNA of the CDR3: TGTGCCAGCAGCTTAGCGGGGGGCGGGAGGGCCCGCACAGATACGCAGTATTTT. Translating it yields CASSLAGGGRARTDTQYF.

This clone was observed a few times. The chain employs TRBV5-1 and TRBJ1-4; no firm D call. The V gene lost 1 base and the J gene lost 3 bases, with 7 bases spanning the gap. The CDR3 is 14 amino acids. Germline loops: CDR1 SGHRS, CDR2 YFSETQ. The CDR3 nucleotides are TGCGCCAGCAGCTTGTGGGGAGCTAATGAAAAACTGTTTTTT. This encodes CASSLWGANEKLFF.

This clone has just a few counts. The chain is built from TRBV5-6 and TRBJ2-7, with 9 bases that match TRBD1. The CDR3 covers 14 residues. The ends lost 5 bases at V and 3 bases at J; junction bases unmatched: 6. CDR1 SGHDT and CDR2 YYEEEE come from the germline V gene. The CDR3 DNA reads TGTGCCAGCAGTACGGGACAGGGTGACTACGAGCAGTACTTC. This codes for CASSTGQGDYEQYF.

The rearrangement joins TRBV19 to TRBJ1-2; no firm D call. The CDR3 contains 12 residues. Looked up from germline, CDR1 is LNHDA and CDR2 is SQIVND (reference sequence). V was cut by 4 bases and J by 4 bases, with 7 bases left in between. The CDR3 sequence is CASSTNSYGYTF. The CDR3 DNA follows: TGTGCCAGTAGTACCAACAGCTATGGCTACACCTTC.

The chain couples TRBV7-3 to TRBJ2-2, with 8 bases that match TRBD1. Germline trimming cut 6 bases from V and 4 bases from J; bases unmatched to any gene: 4. The germline V gene has CDR1 SGHTA and CDR2 FQGTGA. The CDR3 sequence is 14 residues long. The CDR3 DNA follows: TGTGCCAGCAGGCAGGGGGCGAGCACCGGGGAGCTGTTTTTT. Protein product: CASRQGASTGELFF.

This clone was observed once. This chain uses TRBV4-1 with TRBJ2-7, with 10 bases aligning to TRBD2. Per the germline V gene, CDR1 is MGHRA and CDR2 is YSYEKL. The V gene end was trimmed by 1 base and the J gene end by 1 base; junction bases not matched to a gene: 10. The CDR3 has 18 residues. CDR3 loop: CASSQAHSGRIRSYEQYF. CDR3 in DNA: TGCGCCAGCAGCCAAGCACATAGCGGGAGGATTAGGTCCTACGAGCAGTACTTC.

V and J are TRBV28 and TRBJ2-5; D ambiguous. Germline V gives CDR1 MDHEN, CDR2 SYDVKM. The CDR3 is made up of 14 amino acids. Between the trimmed V and J ends, which lost 5 bases and 2 bases, there was a span of 12 bases. The CDR3 DNA follows: TGTGCCAGCAGTACGGTCAGGCCGCAAGAGACCCAGTACTTC. It is translated as CASSTVRPQETQYF.

The CDR3 nucleotides are TGTGCCAGCGCGGGACAGTCGGCAACTAATGAAAAACTGTTTTTT. Its protein is CASAGQSATNEKLFF. This sequence joins TRBV2 and TRBJ1-4; TRBD1 agrees at 7 bases. The germline gives CDR1 SNHLY, CDR2 FYNNEI. The CDR3 covers 15 residues. J lost 0 bases, V lost 8 bases, and 6 bases had no gene match. Looking up the rest from reference TRBV2 and TRBJ1-4 gives the full variable domain: EPEVTQTPSHQVTQMGQEVILRCVPISNHLYFYWYRQILGQKVEFLVSFYNNEISEKSEIFDDQFSVERPDGSNFTLKIRSTKLEDSAMYFCASAGQSATNEKLFFGSGTQLSVL.

This sequence joins TRBV2 and TRBJ2-3; TRBD1 agrees at 11 bases. CDR1 SNHLY and CDR2 FYNNEI come from the germline V gene. There are 16 residues in the CDR3. J gave up 0 bases and V 10 bases, and 9 bases lay outside the gene matches. CDR3: CAIPGQGDRSTDTQYF. In nucleotides, the CDR3 is TGTGCCATACCGGGACAGGGGGACCGTAGCACAGATACGCAGTATTTT.

This chain connects TRBV29-1 to TRBJ2-5; 8 bases agree with TRBD1. The CDR3 covers 12 residues. Trimming took 7 bases from V and 5 from J; bases not matched to a gene: 6. Germline CDR1 SQVTM, CDR2 ANQGSEA. The CDR3 here is CSGQGIGETQYF. The CDR3 region has the DNA TGCAGCGGACAGGGGATCGGCGAGACCCAGTACTTC.